Sequencing of this T cell receptor (beta chain) was carried out in a study of blood T cell repertoires in COVID-19. As for the study in general: Sample material is recorded as cDNA or gDNA derived from T cells, B-cell-depleted T cells, or PBMCs.

Only in-frame clones appear in the TCRdb table, and some are missing; sequencing was by immunoSEQ multiplex PCR. This table has approximately 480,000 clones, about 90% appearing once. CDR3 length: 18 amino acids. With V trimmed by 0 bases and J by 4 bases, 8 bases remained unmatched. Germline V lookup: CDR1 SGDLS, CDR2 YYNGEE. Adults between about 18 and 95 years of age took part from fewer than 30 US areas. Sequenced material: PBMCs or T cells enriched from blood (not recorded which). The clonotype was recovered from a woman aged 18-30 years who had recovered from COVID-19. The chain uses TRBV9 and TRBJ2-1; 12 positions match TRBD2. The CDR3 nucleotides read TGTGCCAGCAGCGTAGCGGGATCTAGCGGGGGGGCATACAATGAGCAGTTCTTC. Protein sequence: CASSVAGSSGGAYNEQFF.